This is a list of T cell receptor beta chains from one sample in a study of blood T cell repertoires in COVID-19. Profiled with immunoSEQ multiplex PCR; TCRdb holds only in-frame clones, not every one. The sample consists of around 180,000 clones, about nine tenths of them appearing once. Sequencing was performed on peripheral blood. These TCRs come from a man between 65 and 85 years old with active or convalescent COVID-19. CDR3s include the opening cysteine and the closing phenylalanine or tryptophan. Each record gives: V gene, D gene, J gene, CDR3 DNA, CDR3 protein. D genes are given only for firm matches.

TRBV19	TRBD1	TRBJ2-1	TGTGCCAGTAGTATATCGGGACAGAGCTCCTACAATGAGCAGTTCTTC	CASSISGQSSYNEQFF
TRBV11-2	TRBD2	TRBJ2-1	TGTGCCAGCAGCGCCGGACTAGCGGGGGTGGATGAGCAGTTCTTC	CASSAGLAGVDEQFF
TRBV5-5	-	TRBJ1-1	TGTGCCAGCAGCTTGGCGACGGCAGGTTGGAACACTGAAGCTTTCTTT	CASSLATAGWNTEAFF
TRBV5-1	TRBD1	TRBJ2-1	TGCGCCAGCAGCTTGGGCCCTGTGGTATCGGGACAGAGAGACAATGAGCAGTTCTTC	CASSLGPVVSGQRDNEQFF
TRBV30	TRBD2	TRBJ2-1	TGTGCCTGGAGTTCGGTGGGAGGGTACTACAATGAGCAGTTCTTC	CAWSSVGGYYNEQFF
TRBV5-1	-	TRBJ1-2	TGCGCCAGCAGCCCTCGGACTGCGGGAGACTATGGCTACACCTTC	CASSPRTAGDYGYTF
TRBV5-6	TRBD1	TRBJ2-1	TGTGCCAGCAGTTTTTTCCGGGACAGGGGGAGGTATGAGCAGTTCTTC	CASSFFRDRGRYEQFF
TRBV6-2/TRBV6-3	TRBD1	TRBJ2-7	TGTGCCAGCAGTTCCCTAACCGGACAGGCGAACTCCTACGAGCAGTACTTC	CASSSLTGQANSYEQYF
TRBV7-2	-	TRBJ1-3	TGTGCCAGCAGCTTCAGTGCAGGGAGGAACACCATATATTTT	CASSFSAGRNTIYF
TRBV5-1	TRBD1	TRBJ2-2	TGCGCCAGCAGCCCTGGGGACAGGGGGGCCGGGGAGCTGTTTTTT	CASSPGDRGAGELFF